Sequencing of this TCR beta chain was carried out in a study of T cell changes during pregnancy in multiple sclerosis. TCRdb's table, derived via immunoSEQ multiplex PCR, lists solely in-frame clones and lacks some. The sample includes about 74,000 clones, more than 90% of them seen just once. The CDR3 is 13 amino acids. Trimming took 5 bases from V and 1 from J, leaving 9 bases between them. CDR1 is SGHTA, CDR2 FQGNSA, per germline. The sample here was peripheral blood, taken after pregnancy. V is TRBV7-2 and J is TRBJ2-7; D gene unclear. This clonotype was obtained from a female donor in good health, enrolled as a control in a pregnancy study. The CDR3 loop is CASSPDSSYEQYF. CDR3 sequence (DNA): TGTGCCAGCAGCCCAGACTCGTCCTACGAGCAGTACTTC.